What follows describes a single T cell receptor (beta chain). Its antigen remains unknown. It was CD45RO-negative cells, positively selected for CCR7, that made up naive CD8 cells, with terminally differentiated effector memory CD45RA+ cells excluded. Sequenced by immunoSEQ multiplex PCR; TCRdb stores in-frame clones only, minus some. The table lists about 700,000 clones, just over 90% of them singletons. The data belong to a study of shared clonotypes between healthy human individuals. As for the study in general: A couple of female and a few male donors aged 18 to 49 were enrolled.

V trimming: 4 bases; J trimming: 5 bases; junction bases outside the gene matches: 11. CDR1 is MDHEN and CDR2 is SYDVKM in the germline V gene. The CDR3 runs to 16 residues. Study results and caveats: Generally, estimated richness proved larger in naive subsets than it did in memory subsets.

The V gene is TRBV28, the J gene TRBJ2-5; 9 bases agree with TRBD2. This sequence was found in a man aged 30 to 45 in good health. Sequences were obtained from naive CD8+ T cells sorted from blood. The CDR3, as DNA: TGTGCCAGCAGTTCGCTAGCGGGACTCCGGGTGGAGACCCAGTACTTC. Protein sequence: CASSSLAGLRVETQYF.